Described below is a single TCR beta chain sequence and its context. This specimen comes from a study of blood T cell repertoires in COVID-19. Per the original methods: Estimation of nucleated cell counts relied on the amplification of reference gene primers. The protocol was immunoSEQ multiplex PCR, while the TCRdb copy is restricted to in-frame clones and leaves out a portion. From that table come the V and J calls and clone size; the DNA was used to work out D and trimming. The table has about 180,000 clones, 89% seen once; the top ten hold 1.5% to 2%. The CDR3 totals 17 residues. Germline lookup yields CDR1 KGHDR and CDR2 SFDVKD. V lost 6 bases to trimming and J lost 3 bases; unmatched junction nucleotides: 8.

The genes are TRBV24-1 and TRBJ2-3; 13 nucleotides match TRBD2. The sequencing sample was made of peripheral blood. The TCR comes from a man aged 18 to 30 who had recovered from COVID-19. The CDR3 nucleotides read TGTGCCACCAGTCCTTCTCGACTAGCGGGGGGAACAGATACGCAGTATTTT. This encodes CATSPSRLAGGTDTQYF.